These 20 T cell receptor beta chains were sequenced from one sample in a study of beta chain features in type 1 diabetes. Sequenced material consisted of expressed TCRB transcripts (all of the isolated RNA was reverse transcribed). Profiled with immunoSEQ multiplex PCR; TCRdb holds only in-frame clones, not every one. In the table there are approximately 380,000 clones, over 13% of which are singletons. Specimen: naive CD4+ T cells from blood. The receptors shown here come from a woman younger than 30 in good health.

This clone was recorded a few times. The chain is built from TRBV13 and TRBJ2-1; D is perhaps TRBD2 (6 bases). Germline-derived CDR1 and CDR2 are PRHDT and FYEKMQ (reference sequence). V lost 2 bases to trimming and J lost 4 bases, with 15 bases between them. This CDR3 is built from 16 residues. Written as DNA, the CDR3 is TGTGCCAGCAGCTTAACGACCGGGACTCCTTACAATGAGCAGTTCTTC. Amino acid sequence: CASSLTTGTPYNEQFF.

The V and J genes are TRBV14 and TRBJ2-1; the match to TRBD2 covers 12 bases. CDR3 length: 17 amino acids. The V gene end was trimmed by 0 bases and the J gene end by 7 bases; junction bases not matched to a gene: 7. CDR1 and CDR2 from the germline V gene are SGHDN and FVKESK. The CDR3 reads CASSQELAGGRWNEQFF. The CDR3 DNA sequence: TGTGCCAGCAGCCAAGAACTAGCGGGAGGTCGGTGGAATGAGCAGTTCTTC.

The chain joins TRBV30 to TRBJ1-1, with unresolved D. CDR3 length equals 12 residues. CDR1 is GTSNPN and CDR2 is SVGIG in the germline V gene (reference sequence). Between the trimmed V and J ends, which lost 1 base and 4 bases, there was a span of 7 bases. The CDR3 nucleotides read TGTGCCTGGAGTGCCGGGAGCACTGAAGCTTTCTTT. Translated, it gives CAWSAGSTEAFF.

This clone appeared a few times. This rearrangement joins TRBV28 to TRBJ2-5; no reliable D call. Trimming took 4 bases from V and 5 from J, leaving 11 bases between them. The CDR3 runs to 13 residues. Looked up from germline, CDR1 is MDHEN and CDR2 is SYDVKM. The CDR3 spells CASSSSFRETQYF. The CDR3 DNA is TGTGCCAGCAGTTCAAGCTTTCGGGAGACCCAGTACTTC. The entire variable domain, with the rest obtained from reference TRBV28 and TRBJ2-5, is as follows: DVKVTQSSRYLVKRTGEKVFLECVQDMDHENMFWYRQDPGLGLRLIYFSYDVKMKEKGDIPEGYSVSREKKERFSLILESASTNQTSMYLCASSSSFRETQYFGPGTRLLVL.

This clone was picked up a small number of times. CDR3 protein: CAIKGLAGTIEQYF. For the CDR3, the DNA is TGTGCCATCAAAGGACTAGCGGGGACCATCGAGCAGTACTTC. This rearrangement joins TRBV10-3 to TRBJ2-7, with 12 bases matching TRBD2. The CDR3 loop spans 14 amino acids. V lost 7 bases and J lost 6; bases outside the gene matches: 7. Germline V gene lookup returns CDR1 ENHRY and CDR2 SYGVKD.

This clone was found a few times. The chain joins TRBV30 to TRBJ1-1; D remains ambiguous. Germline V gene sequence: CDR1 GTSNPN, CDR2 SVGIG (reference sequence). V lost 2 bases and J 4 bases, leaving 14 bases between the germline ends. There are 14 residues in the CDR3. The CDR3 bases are TGTGCCTGGAGTCGTAAGGGAGGCGGCACTGAAGCTTTCTTT. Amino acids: CAWSRKGGGTEAFF. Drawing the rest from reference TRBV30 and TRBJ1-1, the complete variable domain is SQTIHQWPATLVQPVGSPLSLECTVEGTSNPNLYWYRQAAGRGLQLLFYSVGIGQISSEVPQNLSASRPQDRQFILSSKKLLLSDSGFYLCAWSRKGGGTEAFFGQGTRLTVV.

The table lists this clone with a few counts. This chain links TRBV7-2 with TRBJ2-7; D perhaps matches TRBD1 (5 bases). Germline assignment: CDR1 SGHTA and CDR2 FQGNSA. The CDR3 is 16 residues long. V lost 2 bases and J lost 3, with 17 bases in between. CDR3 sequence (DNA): TGTGCCAGCAGCTTATTGGGCGACAGAAGAAGCTACGAGCAGTACTTC. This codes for CASSLLGDRRSYEQYF. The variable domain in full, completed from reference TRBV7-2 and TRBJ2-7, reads GAGVSQSPSNKVTEKGKDVELRCDPISGHTALYWYRQSLGQGLEFLIYFQGNSAPDKSGLPSDRFSAERTGGSVSTLTIQRTQQEDSAVYLCASSLLGDRRSYEQYFGPGTRLTVT.

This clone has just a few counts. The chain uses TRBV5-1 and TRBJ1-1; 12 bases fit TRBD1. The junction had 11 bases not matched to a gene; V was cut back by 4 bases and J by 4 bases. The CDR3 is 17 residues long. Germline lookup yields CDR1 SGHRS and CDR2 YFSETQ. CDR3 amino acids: CASSTGTGGGMGTEAFF. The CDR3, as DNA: TGCGCCAGCAGCACCGGGACAGGGGGCGGAATGGGCACTGAAGCTTTCTTT.

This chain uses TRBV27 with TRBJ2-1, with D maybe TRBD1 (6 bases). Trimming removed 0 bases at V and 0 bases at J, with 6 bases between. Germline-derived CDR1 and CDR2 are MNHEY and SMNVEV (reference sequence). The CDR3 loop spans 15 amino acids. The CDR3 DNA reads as TGTGCCAGCAGTTTATCACAGGGCTCCTACAATGAGCAGTTCTTC. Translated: CASSLSQGSYNEQFF.

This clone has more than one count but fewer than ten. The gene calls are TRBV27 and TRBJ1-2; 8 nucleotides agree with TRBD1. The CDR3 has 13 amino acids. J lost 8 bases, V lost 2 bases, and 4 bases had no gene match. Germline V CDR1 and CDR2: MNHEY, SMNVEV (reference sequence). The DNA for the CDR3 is TGTGCCAGCAGTTTAGGACAGGGAGAGGGCTACACCTTC. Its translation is CASSLGQGEGYTF.

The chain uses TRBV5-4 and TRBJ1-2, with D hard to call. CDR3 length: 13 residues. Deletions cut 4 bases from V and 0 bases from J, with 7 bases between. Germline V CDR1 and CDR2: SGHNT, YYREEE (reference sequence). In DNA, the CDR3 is TGTGCCAGCAGCCCGGGGACTAACTATGGCTACACCTTC. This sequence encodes CASSPGTNYGYTF.

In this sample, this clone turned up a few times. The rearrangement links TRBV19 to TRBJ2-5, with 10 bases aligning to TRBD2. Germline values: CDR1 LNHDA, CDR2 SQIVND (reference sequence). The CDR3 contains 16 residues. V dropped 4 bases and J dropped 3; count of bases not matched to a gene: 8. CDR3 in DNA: TGTGCCAGTAGTAGAACTAGCGGGAAGATGGAAGAGACCCAGTACTTC. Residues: CASSRTSGKMEETQYF.

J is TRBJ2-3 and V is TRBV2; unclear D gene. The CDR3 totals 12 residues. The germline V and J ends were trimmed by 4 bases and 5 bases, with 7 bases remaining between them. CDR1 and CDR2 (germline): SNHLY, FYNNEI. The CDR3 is CASSVLEDTQYF. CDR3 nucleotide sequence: TGTGCCAGCAGTGTCCTAGAAGATACGCAGTATTTT. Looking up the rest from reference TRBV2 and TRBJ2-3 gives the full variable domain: EPEVTQTPSHQVTQMGQEVILRCVPISNHLYFYWYRQILGQKVEFLVSFYNNEISEKSEIFDDQFSVERPDGSNFTLKIRSTKLEDSAMYFCASSVLEDTQYFGPGTRLTVL.

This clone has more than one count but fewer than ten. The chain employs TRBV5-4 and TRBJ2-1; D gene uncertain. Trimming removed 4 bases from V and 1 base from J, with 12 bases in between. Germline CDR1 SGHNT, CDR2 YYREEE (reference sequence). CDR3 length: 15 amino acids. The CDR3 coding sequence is TGTGCCAGCAGCATAGACTTCCCTTCCTACAATGAGCAGTTCTTC. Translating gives CASSIDFPSYNEQFF.

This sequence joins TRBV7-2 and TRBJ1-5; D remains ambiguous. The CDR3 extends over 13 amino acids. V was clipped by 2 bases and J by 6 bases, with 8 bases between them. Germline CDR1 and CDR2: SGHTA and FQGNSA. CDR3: CASSLRFGQPQHF. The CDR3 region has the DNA TGTGCCAGCAGCTTACGGTTTGGTCAGCCCCAGCATTTT.

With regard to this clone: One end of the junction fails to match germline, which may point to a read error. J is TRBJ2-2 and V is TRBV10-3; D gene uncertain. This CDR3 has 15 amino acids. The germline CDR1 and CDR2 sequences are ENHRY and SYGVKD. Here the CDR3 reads CAISESGRRTGELFF. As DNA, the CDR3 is TGTGCCATCAGCGAGTCTGGTCGGCGGACCGGGGAGCTGTTTTTT.

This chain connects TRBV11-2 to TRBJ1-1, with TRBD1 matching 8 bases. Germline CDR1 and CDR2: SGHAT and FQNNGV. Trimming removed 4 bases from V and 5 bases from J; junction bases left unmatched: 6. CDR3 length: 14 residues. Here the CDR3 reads CASSYRQGKTEAFF. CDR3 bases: TGTGCCAGCAGCTACCGACAGGGGAAAACTGAAGCTTTCTTT. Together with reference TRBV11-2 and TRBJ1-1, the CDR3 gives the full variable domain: EAGVAQSPRYKIIEKRQSVAFWCNPISGHATLYWYQQILGQGPKLLIQFQNNGVVDDSQLPKDRFSAERLKGVDSTLKIQPAKLEDSAVYLCASSYRQGKTEAFFGQGTRLTVV.

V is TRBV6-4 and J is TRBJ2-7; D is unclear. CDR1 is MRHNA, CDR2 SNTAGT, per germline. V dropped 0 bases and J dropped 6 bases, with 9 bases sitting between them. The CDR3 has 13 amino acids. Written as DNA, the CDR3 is TGTGCCAGCAGTGACTCGAGGAGTACCGAGCAGTACTTC. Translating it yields CASSDSRSTEQYF.

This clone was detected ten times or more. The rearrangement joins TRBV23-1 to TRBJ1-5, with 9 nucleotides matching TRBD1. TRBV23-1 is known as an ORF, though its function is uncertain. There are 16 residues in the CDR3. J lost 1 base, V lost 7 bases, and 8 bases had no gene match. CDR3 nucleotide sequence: TGCGCCAGCACGAGACAGGGGGAAGGGAGCAATCAGCCCCAGCATTTT. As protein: CASTRQGEGSNQPQHF.

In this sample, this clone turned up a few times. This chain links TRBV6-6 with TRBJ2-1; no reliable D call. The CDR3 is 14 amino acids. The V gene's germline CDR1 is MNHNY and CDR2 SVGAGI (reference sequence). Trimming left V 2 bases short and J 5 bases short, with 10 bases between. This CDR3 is CASSYQRGDNEQFF. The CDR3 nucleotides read TGTGCCAGCAGTTACCAAAGAGGAGACAATGAGCAGTTCTTC.